This T cell receptor beta chain comes out of a study of blood T cell repertoires in COVID-19. Study-wide context: Sites across the United States, Italy and Spain contributed samples from acute and convalescent COVID-19. The cDNA or gDNA used as material had been derived from T cells, B-cell-depleted T cells, or PBMCs.

The method was immunoSEQ multiplex PCR; TCRdb's version includes in-frame clones alone and lacks a portion of them. This sample carries tens of thousands of clones, 70% to 80% of them seen once, and the ten largest clones take 24%. Per germline, CDR1 SGHRS and CDR2 YFSETQ. Trimming stripped 0 bases from V and 3 bases from J, with 7 bases between. This CDR3 has 14 amino acids. The V call is TRBV5-1, the J call TRBJ1-3, with D unclear. The clonotype was recovered from a human donor in a cohort sampled during active COVID-19. Sequences were obtained from peripheral blood. The CDR3 spells CASSLGGLGNTIYF. CDR3 sequence (DNA): TGCGCCAGCAGCTTGGGAGGGCTTGGAAACACCATATATTTT.